At least ten counts were recorded for the clone carrying this T cell receptor (beta chain). Its antigen is as yet unknown. Amplified material comprised TCR beta CDR3 regions derived from RNA transcripts. First-round RT-PCR employed HTBI primers, with a second-round multiplex PCR after it. Each CDR3 protein is one row after TCRdb ran MiXCR on the multiplex PCR reads. The data hold 600,000 to 650,000 distinct CDR3 sequences, with about 20% observed a single time. The data were obtained in a study of Graves' ophthalmopathy and Graves' hyperthyroidism. Whole-study findings and limits: Most clonotypes expanded in thyroid above 0.001 frequency were present in blood too.

Diagnosis used clinical symptoms, serum thyroxine, TRAb, thyroid ultrasound and orbital computed tomography. As the starting material, 8 to 10 ml of fresh peripheral blood yielded the PBMCs. The clonotype was recovered from a young woman with stable Graves' hyperthyroidism. Some clones in this sample may be carry-over from other donors' samples. Sample: peripheral blood.

The CDR3 sequence: CASSPSSSGSNTSYEQYF. In DNA, the CDR3 is TGTGCCAGCAGCCCTAGTTCTAGCGGGAGCAACACCTCCTACGAGCAGTACTTC. This chain links TRBV7-4 with TRBJ2-7; TRBD2 matches 10 bases. Per the germline V gene, CDR1 is SGHVT and CDR2 is SQSDAQ. V gave up 5 bases and J gave up 0 bases; unmatched junction bases: 13. The CDR3 runs to 18 residues.